Included here is one T cell receptor (beta chain) sequence, with context. Its target is unknown. MiXCR, applied by TCRdb to the multiplex PCR reads, yields one record per CDR3 protein. Counted here are 150,000 to 250,000 distinct CDR3 sequences, 25% to 40% occurring once; the ten biggest clones make up 4% to 5.5%. These data are taken from a study of breast tumors, draining lymph nodes, adjacent tissues. Findings and caveats of the study: Tumor TCR diversity was below lymph nodes but above nontumor tissue. Tumor T cell lymph node origin was a supported hypothesis, not proven. Compared with basal-like, luminal-like tumors shared significantly more repertoire with nontumor tissue.

Germline values: CDR1 DFQATT, CDR2 SNEGSKA (reference sequence). The CDR3 totals 15 residues. With V trimmed by 7 bases and J by 4 bases, 7 bases remained unmatched. Samples came from axillary lymph nodes draining the breast cancer. The clonotype comes from a female donor with breast cancer. Some clones in this sample may be carry-over from other donors' samples. The chain combines TRBV20-1 with TRBJ2-5, with TRBD2 identical over 15 bases. Material: axillary lymph node tissue. DNA for the CDR3: TGCAGTGGGGGAAGGACTAGCGGGGGGGCAGAGACCCAGTACTTC. This gives the protein CSGGRTSGGAETQYF.